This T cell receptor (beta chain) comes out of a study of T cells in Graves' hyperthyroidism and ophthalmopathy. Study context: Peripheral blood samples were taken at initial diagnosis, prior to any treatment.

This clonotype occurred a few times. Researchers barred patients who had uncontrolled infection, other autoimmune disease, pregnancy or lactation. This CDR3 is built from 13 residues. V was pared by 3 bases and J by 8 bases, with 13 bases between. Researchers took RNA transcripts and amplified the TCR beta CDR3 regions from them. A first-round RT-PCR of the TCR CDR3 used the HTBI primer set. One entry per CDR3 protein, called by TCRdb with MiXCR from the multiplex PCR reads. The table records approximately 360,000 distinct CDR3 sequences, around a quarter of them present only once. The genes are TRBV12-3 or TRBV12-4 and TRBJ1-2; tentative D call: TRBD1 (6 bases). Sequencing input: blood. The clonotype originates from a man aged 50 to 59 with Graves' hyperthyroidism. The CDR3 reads CASSFGQTHGYTF. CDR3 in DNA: TGTGCCAGCAGTTTTGGACAGACCCACGGCTACACCTTC.